This T cell receptor (beta chain) comes out of a study of blood T cells in healthy people across ages. This CDR3 spans 17 amino acids. This clonotype has a handful of counts. It was with a sample-barcoded 5' primer and a J-beta primer mix that a second PCR of roughly 7 to 12 cycles was run. TCRdb reanalysed the 5' RACE reads using MiXCR and keeps one entry per CDR3 protein. The table records roughly 800,000 distinct CDR3 sequences, more than 25% of them present only once. These data were likewise used in another study, on T cells of mothers and their children. This second study notes: Related mother-child pairs showed slightly higher but non-significant overlap than unrelated pairs.

The sample consisted of blood. This TCR was recovered from a boy aged 5 to 17 in good health. This chain links TRBV21-1 with TRBJ2-1. TRBJ2-5 matches the DNA end more closely, so the J call is doubtful. TRBV21-1 corresponds to a pseudogene. CDR3 sequence: CASSTGSFTDRQETQYF. In nucleotides, the CDR3 is TGTGCCAGCAGCACGGGTTCGTTCACGGATCGACAAGAGACCCAGTACTTC.